This TCR beta chain was profiled in a study of blood T cell repertoires in COVID-19. Clinical histories supplied by participants themselves formed the basis of cohort assignment. Data came from immunoSEQ multiplex PCR; TCRdb stores just in-frame clones and leaves some out. Counted here are about 240,000 clones, about 86% occurring once; the ten biggest clones make up 3.3%. Trimming cost V 3 bases and J 0 bases, with 9 bases left between them. The CDR3 covers 14 residues. Germline CDR1 is MNHEY and CDR2 is SMNVEV (reference sequence). The sequenced sample consisted of PBMCs or T cells enriched from blood (not recorded which). V and J are TRBV27 and TRBJ2-7; D is unresolved. The receptor was derived from a woman aged 40 to 49 with acute COVID-19. CDR3 DNA sequence: TGTGCCAGCAGTTTGGCGGTGACCTCCTACGAGCAGTACTTC. Encoded protein: CASSLAVTSYEQYF.